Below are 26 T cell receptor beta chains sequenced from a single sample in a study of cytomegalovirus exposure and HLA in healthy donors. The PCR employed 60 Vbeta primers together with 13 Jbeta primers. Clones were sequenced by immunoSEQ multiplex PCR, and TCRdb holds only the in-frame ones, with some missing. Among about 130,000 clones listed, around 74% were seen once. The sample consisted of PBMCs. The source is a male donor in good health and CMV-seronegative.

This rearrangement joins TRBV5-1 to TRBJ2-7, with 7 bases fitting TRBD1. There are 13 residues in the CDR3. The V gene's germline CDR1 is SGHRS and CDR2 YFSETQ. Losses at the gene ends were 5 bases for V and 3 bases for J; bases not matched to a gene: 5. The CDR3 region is CASSSRQGYEQYF. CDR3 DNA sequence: TGCGCCAGCAGTTCCCGACAGGGCTACGAGCAGTACTTC. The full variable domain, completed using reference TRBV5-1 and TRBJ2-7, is KAGVTQTPRYLIKTRGQQVTLSCSPISGHRSVSWYQQTPGQGLQFLFEYFSETQRNKGNFPGRFSGRQFSNSRSEMNVSTLELGDSALYLCASSSRQGYEQYFGPGTRLTVT.

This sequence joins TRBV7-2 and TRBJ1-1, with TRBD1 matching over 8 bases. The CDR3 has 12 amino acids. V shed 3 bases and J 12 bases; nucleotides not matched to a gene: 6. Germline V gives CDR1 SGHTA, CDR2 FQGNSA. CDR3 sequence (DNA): TGTGCCAGCAGCTTCGGACAGGGTGTGACTTTCTTT. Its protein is CASSFGQGVTFF.

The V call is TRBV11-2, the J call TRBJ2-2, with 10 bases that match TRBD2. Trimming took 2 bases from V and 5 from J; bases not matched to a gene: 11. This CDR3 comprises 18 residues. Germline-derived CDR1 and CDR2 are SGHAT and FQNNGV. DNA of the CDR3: TGTGCCAGCAGCTTATGGCTAGCGGGGGCCCTAGGGACCGGGGAGCTGTTTTTT. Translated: CASSLWLAGALGTGELFF.

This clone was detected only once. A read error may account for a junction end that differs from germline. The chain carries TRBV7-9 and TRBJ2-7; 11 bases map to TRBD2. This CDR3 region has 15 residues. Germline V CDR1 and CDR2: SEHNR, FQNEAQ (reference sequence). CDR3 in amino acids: CSSSLVASGRYEQYF. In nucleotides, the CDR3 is TGTTCCAGCAGCTTAGTCGCTAGCGGGAGGTACGAGCAGTACTTC.

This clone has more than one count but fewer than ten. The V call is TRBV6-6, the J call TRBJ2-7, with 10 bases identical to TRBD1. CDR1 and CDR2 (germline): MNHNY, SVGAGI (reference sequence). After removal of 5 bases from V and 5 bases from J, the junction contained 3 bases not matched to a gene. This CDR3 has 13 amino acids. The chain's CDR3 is CASSETGGDEQYF. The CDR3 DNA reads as TGTGCCAGCAGTGAGACAGGGGGCGACGAGCAGTACTTC.

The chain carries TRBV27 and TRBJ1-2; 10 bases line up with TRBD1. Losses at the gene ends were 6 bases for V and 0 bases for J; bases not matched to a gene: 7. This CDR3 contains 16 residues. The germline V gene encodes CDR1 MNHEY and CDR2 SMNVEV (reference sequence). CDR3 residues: CASRRGQGRSNYGYTF. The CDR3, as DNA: TGTGCCAGCAGACGGGGACAGGGGCGATCTAACTATGGCTACACCTTC.

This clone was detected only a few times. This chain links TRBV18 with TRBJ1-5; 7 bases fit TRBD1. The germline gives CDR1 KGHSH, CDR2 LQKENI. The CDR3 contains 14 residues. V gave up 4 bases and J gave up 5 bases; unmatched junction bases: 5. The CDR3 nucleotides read TGTGCCAGCTCACTCGGACAGGCCCATCAGCCCCAGCATTTT. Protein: CASSLGQAHQPQHF.

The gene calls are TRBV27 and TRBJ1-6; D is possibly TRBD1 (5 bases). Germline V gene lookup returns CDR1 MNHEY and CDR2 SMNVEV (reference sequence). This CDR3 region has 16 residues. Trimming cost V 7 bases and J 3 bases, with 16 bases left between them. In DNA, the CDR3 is TGTGCCAGCACCGACGGGGGTGGGAACTATAATTCACCCCTCCACTTT. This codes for CASTDGGGNYNSPLHF.

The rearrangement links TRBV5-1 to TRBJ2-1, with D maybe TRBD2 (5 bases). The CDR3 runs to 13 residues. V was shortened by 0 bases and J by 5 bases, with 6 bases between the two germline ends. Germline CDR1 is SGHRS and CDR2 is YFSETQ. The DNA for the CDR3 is TGCGCCAGCAGCTTGGCCGGGAACAATGAGCAGTTCTTC. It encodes CASSLAGNNEQFF.

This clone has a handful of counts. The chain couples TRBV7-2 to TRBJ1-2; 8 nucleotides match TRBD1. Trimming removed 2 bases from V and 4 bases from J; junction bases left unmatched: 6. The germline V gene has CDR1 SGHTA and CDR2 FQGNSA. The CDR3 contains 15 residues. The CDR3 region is CASSLRSTGGYGYTF. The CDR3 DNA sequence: TGTGCCAGCAGCTTACGATCCACAGGGGGCTATGGCTACACCTTC.

CDR3 bases: TGTGCCAGCTCACCCGCGGGGTTGAGGGGAAACACCATATATTTT. Its protein product is CASSPAGLRGNTIYF. The rearrangement uses TRBV18 and TRBJ1-3; D not resolved. The CDR3 covers 15 residues. Germline assignment: CDR1 KGHSH and CDR2 LQKENI. Trimming stripped 3 bases from V and 4 bases from J, with 13 bases between.

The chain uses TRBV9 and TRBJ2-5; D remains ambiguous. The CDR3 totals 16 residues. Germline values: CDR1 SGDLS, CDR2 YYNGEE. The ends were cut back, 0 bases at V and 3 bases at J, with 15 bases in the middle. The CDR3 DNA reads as TGTGCCAGCAGCGTAGAACAGCCAGGTAAAGAAGAGACCCAGTACTTC. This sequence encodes CASSVEQPGKEETQYF.

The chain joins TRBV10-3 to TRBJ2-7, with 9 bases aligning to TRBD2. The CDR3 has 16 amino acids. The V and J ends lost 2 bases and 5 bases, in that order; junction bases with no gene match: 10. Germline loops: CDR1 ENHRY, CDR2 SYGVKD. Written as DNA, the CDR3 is TGTGCCATCAGTGAGCGGTCTAGCGGGACTGACGACGAGCAGTACTTC. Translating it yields CAISERSSGTDDEQYF.

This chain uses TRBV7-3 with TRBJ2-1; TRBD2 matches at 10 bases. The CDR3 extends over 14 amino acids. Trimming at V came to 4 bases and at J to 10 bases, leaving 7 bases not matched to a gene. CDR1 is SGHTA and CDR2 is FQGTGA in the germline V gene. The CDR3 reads CASSSSGRKEEQFF. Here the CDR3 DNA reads TGTGCCAGCAGCTCTAGCGGGAGAAAGGAGGAGCAGTTCTTC.

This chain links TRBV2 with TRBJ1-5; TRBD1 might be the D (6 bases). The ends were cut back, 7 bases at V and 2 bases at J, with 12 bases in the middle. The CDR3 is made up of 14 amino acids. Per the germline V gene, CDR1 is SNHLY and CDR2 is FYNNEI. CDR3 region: CASKGGSRNQPQHF. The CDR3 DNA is TGTGCCAGCAAAGGGGGTTCGCGCAATCAGCCCCAGCATTTT.

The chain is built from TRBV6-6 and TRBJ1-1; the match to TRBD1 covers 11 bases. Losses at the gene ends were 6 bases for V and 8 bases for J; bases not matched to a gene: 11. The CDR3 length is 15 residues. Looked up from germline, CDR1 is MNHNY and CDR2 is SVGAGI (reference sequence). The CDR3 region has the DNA TGTGCCAGCAGCGGTGGGACAGGGGGGTTTGGGGAAGCTTTCTTT. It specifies CASSGGTGGFGEAFF.

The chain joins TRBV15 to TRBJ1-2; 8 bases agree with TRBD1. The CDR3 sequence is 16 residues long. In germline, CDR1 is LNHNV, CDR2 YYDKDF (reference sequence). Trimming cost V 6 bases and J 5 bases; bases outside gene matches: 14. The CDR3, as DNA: TGTGCCACCAGGGGTTCGGACAGGGCGTCCGCTTATGGCTACACCTTC. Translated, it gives CATRGSDRASAYGYTF. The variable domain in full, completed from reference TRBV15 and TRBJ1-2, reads DAMVIQNPRYQVTQFGKPVTLSCSQTLNHNVMYWYQQKSSQAPKLLFHYYDKDFNNEADTPDNFQSRRPNTSFCFLDIRSPGLGDTAMYLCATRGSDRASAYGYTFGSGTRLTVV.

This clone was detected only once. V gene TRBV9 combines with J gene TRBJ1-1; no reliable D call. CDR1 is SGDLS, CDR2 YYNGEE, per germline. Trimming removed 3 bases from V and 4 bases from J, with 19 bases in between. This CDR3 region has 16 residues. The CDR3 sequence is CASSDSVRELPTEAFF. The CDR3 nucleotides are TGTGCCAGCAGCGATAGCGTAAGGGAGCTACCCACTGAAGCTTTCTTT.

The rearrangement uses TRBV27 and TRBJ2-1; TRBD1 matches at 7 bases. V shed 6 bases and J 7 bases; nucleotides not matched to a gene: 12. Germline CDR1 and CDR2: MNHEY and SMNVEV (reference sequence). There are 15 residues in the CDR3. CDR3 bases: TGTGCCAGCAGGGTGGACAGGTTTTCGTTTAATGAGCAGTTCTTC. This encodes CASRVDRFSFNEQFF.

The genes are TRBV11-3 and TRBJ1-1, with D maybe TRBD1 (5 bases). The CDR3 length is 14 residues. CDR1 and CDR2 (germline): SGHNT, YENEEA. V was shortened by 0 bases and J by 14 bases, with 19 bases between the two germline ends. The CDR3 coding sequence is TGTGCCAGCAGCTTAGACCCGACAGAAGGTCGGGCATTCTTT. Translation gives CASSLDPTEGRAFF.

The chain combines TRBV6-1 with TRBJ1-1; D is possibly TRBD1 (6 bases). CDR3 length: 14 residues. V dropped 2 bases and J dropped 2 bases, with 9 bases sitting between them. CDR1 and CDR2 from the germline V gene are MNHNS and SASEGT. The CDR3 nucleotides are TGTGCCAGCAGTGAATGGACAGCTAACACTGAAGCTTTCTTT. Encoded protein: CASSEWTANTEAFF.

CDR3 region: CASSEGGTDTQYF. The CDR3 DNA is TGTGCCAGCAGTGAGGGAGGCACAGATACGCAGTATTTT. This chain uses TRBV2 with TRBJ2-3; maybe TRBD2 (5 bases). Germline V CDR1 and CDR2: SNHLY, FYNNEI. V shed 3 bases and J shed 1 base, with 5 bases lying between them. This CDR3 comprises 13 residues.

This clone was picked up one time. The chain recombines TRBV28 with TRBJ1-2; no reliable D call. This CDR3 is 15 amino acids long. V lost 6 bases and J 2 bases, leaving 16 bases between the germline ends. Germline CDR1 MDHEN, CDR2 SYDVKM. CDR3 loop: CASRALGTPNYGYTF. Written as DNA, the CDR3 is TGTGCCAGCAGGGCCCTGGGCACGCCGAACTATGGCTACACCTTC.

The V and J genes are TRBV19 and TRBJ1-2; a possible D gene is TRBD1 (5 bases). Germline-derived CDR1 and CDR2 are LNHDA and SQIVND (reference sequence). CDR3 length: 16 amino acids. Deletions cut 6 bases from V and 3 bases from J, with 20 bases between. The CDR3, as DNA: TGTGCCAGTAGCCCAATTTTGAAGACAGCCTACTATGGCTACACCTTC. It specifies CASSPILKTAYYGYTF. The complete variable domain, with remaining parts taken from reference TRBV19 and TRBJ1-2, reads DGGITQSPKYLFRKEGQNVTLSCEQNLNHDAMYWYRQDPGQGLRLIYYSQIVNDFQKGDIAEGYSVSREKKESFPLTVTSAQKNPTAFYLCASSPILKTAYYGYTFGSGTRLTVV.

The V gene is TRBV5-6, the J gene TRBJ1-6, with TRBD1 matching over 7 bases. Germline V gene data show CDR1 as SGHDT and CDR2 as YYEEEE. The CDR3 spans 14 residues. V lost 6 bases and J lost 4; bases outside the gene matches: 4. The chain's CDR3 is CASNRGTYNSPLHF. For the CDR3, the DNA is TGTGCCAGCAACAGGGGAACGTATAATTCACCCCTCCACTTT.

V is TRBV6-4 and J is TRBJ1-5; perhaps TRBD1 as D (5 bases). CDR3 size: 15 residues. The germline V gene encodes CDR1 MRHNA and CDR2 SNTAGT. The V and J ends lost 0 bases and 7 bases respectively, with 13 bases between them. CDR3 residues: CASSDSGQGRQPQHF. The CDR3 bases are TGTGCCAGCAGTGACTCTGGGCAGGGCCGACAGCCCCAGCATTTT.